These T cell receptor beta chains were read from a single sample in a study of CD8 T cells in Susac syndrome. TCRdb reprocessed the immunoSEQ multiplex PCR reads via MiXCR and lists one record per CDR3 protein. Of 210,000 or so distinct CDR3 sequences in the sample, 94% were seen once. The specimen was CD4+ T cells from PBMCs. Receptors originate from a human donor with Susac syndrome. Each CDR3 is given with its conserved first and last residue. A D gene is named only where the DNA matches it firmly. The size entry is marked missing in some rows and otherwise reads once, few, many or a size class.

size: .
V: TRBV4-3
D: .
J: TRBJ2-7
DNA: TGCGCCAGCAGCCAAGATAAATGGAACGAGCAGTACTTC
CDR3: CASSQDKWNEQYF

size: .
V: TRBV7-9
D: .
J: TRBJ1-3
DNA: TGTGCCAGCAGCCCGACAGGCCATGGAAACACCATATATTTT
CDR3: CASSPTGHGNTIYF

size: .
V: TRBV28
D: .
J: TRBJ1-1
DNA: TGTGCCAGCAGTCAAAGGTCCTCCTTCGAAGCTTTCTTT
CDR3: CASSQRSSFEAFF

size: .
V: TRBV18
D: .
J: TRBJ1-5
DNA: TGTGCCAGCTCACCCACCTCGGACCGCTCTGGGCCCCAGCATTTT
CDR3: CASSPTSDRSGPQHF

size: .
V: TRBV29-1
D: .
J: TRBJ1-1
DNA: TGCAGCGTTGAACGGGGTTCGGCAAGCACTGAAGCTTTCTTT
CDR3: CSVERGSASTEAFF

size: once
V: TRBV12-3/TRBV12-4
D: .
J: TRBJ2-2
DNA: TGTGCCAGCAGCTGGCTCCCCAACACCGGGGAGCTGTTTTTT
CDR3: CASSWLPNTGELFF

size: .
V: TRBV3-1
D: .
J: TRBJ1-2
DNA: TGTGCCAGCAGCCAAGATGGGCACGGGTCTGATGGCTACACCTTC
CDR3: CASSQDGHGSDGYTF

size: once
V: TRBV7-2
D: .
J: TRBJ2-7
DNA: TGTGCCAGCGGGCGGCCGCTGGCCAACGAGCAGTACTTC
CDR3: CASGRPLANEQYF

size: .
V: TRBV11-2
D: TRBD1
J: TRBJ2-7
DNA: TGTGCCAGCAGCATTAGACAGGGGACGGTTATCTACGAGCAGTACTTC
CDR3: CASSIRQGTVIYEQYF

size: .
V: TRBV20-1
D: TRBD2
J: TRBJ2-7
DNA: TGCAGTGCTTCGACTAGCGGGGTTGAGCAGTACTTC
CDR3: CSASTSGVEQYF